Listed below are T cell receptor beta chains from one sample, sequenced in a study of blood T cell repertoires in COVID-19. Assay used: immunoSEQ multiplex PCR; TCRdb lists only in-frame clones, some missing. The sample has about 80,000 clones, around 90% seen once. The specimen was peripheral blood. The receptors come from a woman at least 80 years old with active or convalescent COVID-19. The CDR3 runs from the conserved cysteine through the conserved F or W. Fields, in order: clone size, V gene, D gene, J gene, CDR3 DNA, CDR3 protein. D genes are given only for firm matches. Only some rows state a clone size, as once, few, many or a class for expanded clones.

>.|TRBV30|TRBD2|TRBJ2-7
TGTGCCTGGAGTGCCGGACTAGGGTCCTACGAGCAGTACTTC
CAWSAGLGSYEQYF
>.|TRBV27|.|TRBJ2-1
TGTGCCAGCAGTTTATCGGGGCTGGGAGGAAGGTATGAGCAGTTCTTC
CASSLSGLGGRYEQFF
>once|TRBV5-1|TRBD1|TRBJ1-6
TGCGCCAGCAGGGGGACAGATAATTCACCCCTCCACTTT
CASRGTDNSPLHF
>.|TRBV7-3|TRBD1|TRBJ2-3
TGTGCCAGCAGCTTAACCGGACAGGGGGCAGATACGCAGTATTTT
CASSLTGQGADTQYF
>once|TRBV28|.|TRBJ1-2
TGTGCCAGCACCCTCCTGGAGGGCGGCTACACCTTC
CASTLLEGGYTF
>.|TRBV7-2|TRBD1|TRBJ1-5
TGTGCCAGCAGCGTGCAGGGGGATCAGCCCCAGCATTTT
CASSVQGDQPQHF
>.|TRBV6-2/TRBV6-3|TRBD2|TRBJ2-1
TGTGCCAGCAGTTGGGGCAGCGGGGTAAATGAGCAGTTCTTC
CASSWGSGVNEQFF
>.|TRBV7-3|TRBD1|TRBJ2-1
TGTGCCAGCAGCCGGACAGGGAGCTCCTACAATGAGCAGTTCTTC
CASSRTGSSYNEQFF
>.|TRBV28|TRBD2|TRBJ2-1
TGTGCCAGCAGTTTAGGGCTAGCGGGGGGTCTCAATGAGCAGTTCTTC
CASSLGLAGGLNEQFF
>.|TRBV2|TRBD1|TRBJ2-1
TGTGCCAGCAGTGAAGAGGGCAGGGGGCAAAATGAGCAGTTCTTC
CASSEEGRGQNEQFF
>.|TRBV4-3|TRBD2|TRBJ2-1
TGCGCCAGCAGCCAAGAGGGAGGGGTAAATGAGCAGTTCTTC
CASSQEGGVNEQFF
>.|TRBV30|TRBD1|TRBJ1-6
TGTGCCTGGAGGTGGACAGGGGTACCGTCGCATAATTCACCCCTCCACTTT
CAWRWTGVPSHNSPLHF
>.|TRBV3-1/TRBV3-2|.|TRBJ1-6
TGTGCCAGCAGCCAGGGGACACCTAATTCACCCCTCCACTTT
CASSQGTPNSPLHF
>few|TRBV28|TRBD2|TRBJ2-7
TGTGCCAGCAGTTTAACAGCGGGGACTTCCTATGGGTACTTC
CASSLTAGTSYGYF
>.|TRBV5-5|TRBD1|TRBJ1-2
TGTGCCAGCAGCTTGGGACAGGGGTTGGACTATGGCTACACCTTC
CASSLGQGLDYGYTF
>.|TRBV10-1|.|TRBJ2-2
TGCGCCAGCAGTGTAGGGGACACCGGGGAGCTGTTTTTT
CASSVGDTGELFF
>.|TRBV2|.|TRBJ1-5
TGTGCCAGCGAAGGGACAAAAATTGCGGAGCCCCAGCATTTT
CASEGTKIAEPQHF
>.|TRBV9|TRBD2|TRBJ2-3
TGTGCCAGCAGCGCCACATCGGGGGGGTACACAGATACGCAGTATTTT
CASSATSGGYTDTQYF
>.|TRBV28|.|TRBJ2-2
TGTGCCAGCAGTGCGACACAGGGTGCTACCGGGGAGCTGTTTTTT
CASSATQGATGELFF
>.|TRBV6-5|.|TRBJ2-1
TGTGCCAGCAGAAAGCGGGTTCAAGGGGAGCAGTTCTTC
CASRKRVQGEQFF
>.|TRBV30|.|TRBJ2-5
TGTGCCTGGAGTTTAGGGGTCGGGGAGACCCAGTACTTC
CAWSLGVGETQYF
>.|TRBV19|.|TRBJ1-6
TGTGCCAGTAGTATCAGGGGCTTAAATTCACCCCTCCACTTT
CASSIRGLNSPLHF